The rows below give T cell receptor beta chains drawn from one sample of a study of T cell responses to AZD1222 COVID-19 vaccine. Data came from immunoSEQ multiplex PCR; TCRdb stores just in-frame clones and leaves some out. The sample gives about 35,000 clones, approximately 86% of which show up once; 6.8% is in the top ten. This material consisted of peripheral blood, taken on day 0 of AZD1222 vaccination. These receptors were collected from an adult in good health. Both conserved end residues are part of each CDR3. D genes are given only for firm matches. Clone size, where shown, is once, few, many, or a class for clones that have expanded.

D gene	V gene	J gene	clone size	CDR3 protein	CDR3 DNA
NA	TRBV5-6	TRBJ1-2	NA	CASSTQGYYGYTF	TGTGCCAGCAGCACACAGGGTTACTATGGCTACACCTTC
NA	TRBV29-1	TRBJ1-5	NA	CSVRTETNQPQHF	TGCAGCGTCCGGACAGAAACCAATCAGCCCCAGCATTTT
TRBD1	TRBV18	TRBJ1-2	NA	CASSEDRGYGYTF	TGTGCCAGCTCGGAGGACAGGGGCTATGGCTACACCTTC
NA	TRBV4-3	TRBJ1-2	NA	CASSQDWGNRAYGYTF	TGCGCCAGCAGCCAAGATTGGGGGAATCGCGCCTATGGCTACACCTTC
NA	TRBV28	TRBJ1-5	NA	CASRPGSGNQPQHF	TGTGCCAGCAGGCCAGGGTCAGGCAATCAGCCCCAGCATTTT
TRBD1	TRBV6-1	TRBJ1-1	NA	CASSEPGQGRTEAFF	TGTGCCAGCAGTGAACCGGGACAGGGGCGCACTGAAGCTTTCTTT
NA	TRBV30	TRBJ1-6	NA	CALQPSSYNSPLHF	TGTGCCCTCCAGCCGTCCTCCTATAATTCACCCCTCCACTTT
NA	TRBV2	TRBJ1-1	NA	CASSEFVLVNTEAFF	TGTGCCAGCAGTGAGTTTGTCTTAGTGAACACTGAAGCTTTCTTT
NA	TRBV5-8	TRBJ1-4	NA	CASSLAGGFNEKLFF	TGTGCCAGCAGCTTGGCCGGGGGGTTCAATGAAAAACTGTTTTTT
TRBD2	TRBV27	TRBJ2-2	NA	CASSTSGRNTGELFF	TGTGCCAGCAGTACTAGCGGGAGAAACACCGGGGAGCTGTTTTTT
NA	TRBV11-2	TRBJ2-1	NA	CASSSEGLYNEQFF	TGTGCCAGCAGCTCAGAGGGGCTGTACAATGAGCAGTTCTTC
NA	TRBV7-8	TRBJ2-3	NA	CASSLASGDTQYF	TGTGCCAGCAGCTTAGCGTCGGGGGATACGCAGTATTTT
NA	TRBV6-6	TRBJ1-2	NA	CASSYLGPNYGYTF	TGTGCCAGCAGTTACCTAGGTCCTAACTATGGCTACACCTTC
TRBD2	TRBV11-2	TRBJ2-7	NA	CASSLVASGSNEQYF	TGTGCCAGCAGCTTAGTAGCTAGCGGGAGTAACGAGCAGTACTTC
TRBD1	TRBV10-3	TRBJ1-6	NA	CAISATGENSPLHF	TGTGCCATCAGTGCGACAGGGGAAAATTCACCCCTCCACTTT
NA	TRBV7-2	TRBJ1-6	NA	CASSSRGSSYNSPLHF	TGTGCCAGCAGCTCAAGGGGGAGCTCCTATAATTCACCCCTCCACTTT
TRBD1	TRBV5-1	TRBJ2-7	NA	CASSTGTGAYEQYF	TGCGCCAGCAGCACGGGGACAGGAGCCTACGAGCAGTACTTC
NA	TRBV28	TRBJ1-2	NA	CASSTPANYGYTF	TGTGCCAGCAGTACCCCCGCTAACTATGGCTACACCTTC
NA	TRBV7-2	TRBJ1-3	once	CASSGHRGNTIYF	TGTGCCAGCAGCGGACATCGAGGAAACACCATATATTTT
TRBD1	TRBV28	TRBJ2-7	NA	CASLDRGTYEQYF	TGTGCCAGCTTAGACAGGGGTACCTACGAGCAGTACTTC
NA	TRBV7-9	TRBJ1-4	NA	CASSSTEANEKLFF	TGTGCCAGCAGCTCGACAGAGGCTAATGAAAAACTGTTTTTT
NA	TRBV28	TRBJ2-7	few	CASSLGTFYEQYF	TGTGCCAGCAGTTTAGGGACATTCTACGAGCAGTACTTC
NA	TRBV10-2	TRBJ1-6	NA	CASSELGSSYNSPLHF	TGCGCCAGCAGTGAGTTGGGGAGCTCCTATAATTCACCCCTCCACTTT
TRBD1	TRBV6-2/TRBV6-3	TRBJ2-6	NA	CASSYTGGTGANVLTF	TGTGCCAGCAGTTATACAGGGGGCACTGGGGCCAACGTCCTGACTTTC
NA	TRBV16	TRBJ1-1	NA	CASSQSGAVEAFF	TGTGCCAGCAGCCAATCGGGGGCGGTAGAAGCTTTCTTT
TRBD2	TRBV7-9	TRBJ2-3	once	CASSLTSAEDTQYF	TGTGCCAGCAGCCTCACTAGCGCGGAAGATACGCAGTATTTT
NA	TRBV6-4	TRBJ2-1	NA	CASSPRGGSSYNEQFF	TGTGCCAGCAGCCCCAGAGGGGGTAGTTCCTACAATGAGCAGTTCTTC
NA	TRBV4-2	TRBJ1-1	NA	CASSQVAEGNTEAFF	TGTGCCAGCAGCCAAGTAGCAGAGGGGAACACTGAAGCTTTCTTT
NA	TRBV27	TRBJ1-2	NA	CASSLAGAAPNYGYTF	TGTGCCAGCAGTTTAGCTGGCGCTGCACCTAACTATGGCTACACCTTC
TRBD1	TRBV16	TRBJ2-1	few	CASSQFPGQGVQFF	TGTGCCAGCAGCCAATTTCCCGGACAGGGGGTTCAGTTCTTC
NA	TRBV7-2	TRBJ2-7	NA	CASSPRGGAGNYEQYF	TGTGCCAGCAGCCCCAGGGGCGGAGCGGGAAACTACGAGCAGTACTTC
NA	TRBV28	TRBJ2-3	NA	CASSLGAGAGRTDTQYF	TGTGCCAGCAGTTTAGGGGCTGGAGCGGGTCGGACAGATACGCAGTATTTT
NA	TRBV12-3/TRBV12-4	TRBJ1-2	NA	CASGDGFGYTF	TGTGCCAGCGGGGACGGTTTTGGCTACACCTTC
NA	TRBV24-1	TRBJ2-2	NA	CATKGETGSNTGELFF	TGTGCCACCAAGGGTGAAACGGGCTCGAACACCGGGGAGCTGTTTTTT
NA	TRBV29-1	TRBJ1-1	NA	CSVLDRLGADTEAFF	TGCAGCGTTCTCGACAGGTTGGGGGCGGACACTGAAGCTTTCTTT
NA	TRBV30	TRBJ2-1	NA	CAWNGVYNEQFF	TGTGCCTGGAACGGCGTTTACAATGAGCAGTTCTTC
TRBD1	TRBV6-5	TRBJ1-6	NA	CASSEETGDNSPLHF	TGTGCCAGCAGCGAGGAGACAGGGGATAATTCACCCCTCCACTTT
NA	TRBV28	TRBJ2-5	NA	CASSLSMEGETQYF	TGTGCCAGCAGTTTATCGATGGAGGGGGAGACCCAGTACTTC
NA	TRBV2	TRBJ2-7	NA	CASNGRTFGDEQYF	TGTGCCAGCAACGGCCGAACGTTCGGCGACGAGCAGTACTTC
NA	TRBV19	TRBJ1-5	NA	CASSGRGHQPQHF	TGTGCCAGTAGTGGCCGGGGGCATCAGCCCCAGCATTTT
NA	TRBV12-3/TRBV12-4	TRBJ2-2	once	CASSTFAGELFF	TGTGCCAGCAGTACCTTTGCCGGGGAGCTGTTTTTT
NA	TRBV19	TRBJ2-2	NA	CASSISRAAGELFF	TGTGCCAGTAGTATAAGCAGGGCAGCCGGGGAGCTGTTTTTT
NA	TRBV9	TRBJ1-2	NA	CASSVDLRGGYTF	TGTGCCAGCAGCGTAGACCTAAGGGGTGGCTACACCTTC
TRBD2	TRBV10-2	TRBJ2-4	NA	CASSVILAGGNEYF	TGCGCCAGCAGTGTTATCCTAGCGGGAGGGAATGAGTACTTC
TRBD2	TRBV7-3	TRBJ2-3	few	CASSPGGGPTDTQYF	TGTGCCAGCAGCCCCGGGGGAGGGCCAACAGATACGCAGTATTTT
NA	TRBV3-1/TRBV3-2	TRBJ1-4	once	CASSQGTDNEKLFF	TGTGCCAGCAGTCAAGGGACGGATAATGAAAAACTGTTTTTT
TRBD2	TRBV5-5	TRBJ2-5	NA	CASSWMAGVGETQYF	TGTGCCAGCAGCTGGATGGCGGGGGTAGGGGAGACCCAGTACTTC
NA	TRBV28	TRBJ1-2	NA	CASSPRGVVGYTF	TGTGCCAGCAGTCCCCGGGGGGTGGTGGGCTACACCTTC
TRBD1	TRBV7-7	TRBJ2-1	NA	CASSLFTGAGNEQFF	TGTGCCAGCAGCTTATTTACAGGGGCAGGGAATGAGCAGTTCTTC
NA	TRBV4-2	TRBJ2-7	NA	CASSLRTPSYEQYF	TGTGCCAGCAGCCTGCGGACCCCATCCTACGAGCAGTACTTC
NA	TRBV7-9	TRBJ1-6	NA	CASSPQSPGVSPLHF	TGTGCCAGCAGCCCTCAGTCGCCAGGGGTTTCACCCCTCCACTTT
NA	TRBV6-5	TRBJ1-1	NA	CASSSVSRAFF	TGTGCCAGCAGTTCCGTCAGTCGAGCTTTCTTT
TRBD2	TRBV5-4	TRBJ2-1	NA	CASSGQVGGTINEQFF	TGTGCCAGCAGCGGTCAGGTCGGAGGGACTATAAATGAGCAGTTCTTC
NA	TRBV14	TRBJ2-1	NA	CASSQDSGPSSYNEQFF	TGTGCCAGCAGCCAAGACTCAGGCCCGAGCTCCTACAATGAGCAGTTCTTC
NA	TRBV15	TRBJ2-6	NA	CATSRELTGANVLTF	TGTGCCACCAGCAGAGAACTCACTGGGGCCAACGTCCTGACTTTC
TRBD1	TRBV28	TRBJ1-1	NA	CASSLRDRALTEAFF	TGTGCCAGCAGTTTAAGGGACAGGGCCCTCACTGAAGCTTTCTTT
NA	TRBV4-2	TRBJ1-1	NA	CASSQDEGGANTEAFF	TGTGCCAGCAGCCAAGACGAGGGGGGAGCGAACACTGAAGCTTTCTTT
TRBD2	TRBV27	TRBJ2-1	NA	CASSLALAGVNEQFF	TGTGCCAGCAGTTTAGCTCTAGCGGGAGTTAATGAGCAGTTCTTC
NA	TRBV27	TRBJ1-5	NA	CASKIGQGNQPQHF	TGTGCCAGCAAGATCGGCCAGGGCAATCAGCCCCAGCATTTT